The clone carrying this T cell receptor (beta chain) was counted between two and nine times. This sample was included in a study of T cells in Graves' hyperthyroidism and ophthalmopathy. Using RNA transcripts as the source, TCR beta CDR3 regions were amplified. Carried out on the TCR CDR3, a first-round RT-PCR used the HTBI primer set. TCRdb itself ran the multiplex PCR reads through MiXCR, one entry per CDR3 protein. The top ten hold 6.5% to 9% of the sample, which has some 510,000 distinct CDR3 sequences, roughly 50% seen once. Germline CDR1 LNHDA, CDR2 SQIVND (reference sequence). The length of the CDR3 is 17 residues. V shed 3 bases, J shed 3 bases, and the junction held 9 bases outside the gene matches.

V and J are TRBV19 and TRBJ1-3, with 9 nucleotides matching TRBD1. The source material was peripheral blood or thyroid tissue (not recorded which). This clonotype originated in a woman under 30 with Graves' hyperthyroidism. The CDR3 DNA is TGTGCCAGTAGTATCCCAAGGACAGGGGTACATGGAAACACCATATATTTT. Protein sequence: CASSIPRTGVHGNTIYF.